This T cell receptor (beta chain) was documented in a study of blood T cell repertoires in COVID-19. V was pared by 0 bases and J by 7 bases, with 14 bases between. The CDR3 runs to 15 residues. Looked up from germline, CDR1 is SGHRS and CDR2 is YFSETQ. Profiling relied on immunoSEQ multiplex PCR, and the TCRdb table lists in-frame clones only, not all of them. Of roughly 400,000 clones listed, approximately 90% are singletons. Grouping used clinical history reported by participants in a survey and questionnaire. Two negative PCRs, clearance, or symptom resolution were required of recovered Cohort 3 donors.

The source is a woman aged 50 to 60 who had recovered from COVID-19. The V call is TRBV5-1, the J call TRBJ1-5; D gene unclear. Input material: PBMCs or T cells enriched from blood (not recorded which). The CDR3 loop is CASSLEGRSSQPQHF. The CDR3 nucleotides are TGCGCCAGCAGCTTGGAAGGTAGGAGTAGCCAGCCCCAGCATTTT.